Listed here is a single TCR beta chain. The antigen remains unidentified. This sample is part of a study of cytomegalovirus exposure and HLA in healthy donors. CDR3 length equals 16 residues. J lost 7 bases, V lost 0 bases, and 6 bases had no gene match. Germline V gene lookup returns CDR1 SGDLS and CDR2 YYNGEE. Findings of the study overall: Some V segments, including TRBV6-2 and TRBV6-3, were excluded as indistinguishable. Later analysis identified several of the most significant clusters that appeared linked to common viral pathogens.

PCR used 60 Vbeta primers and 13 Jbeta primers. Sequencing used immunoSEQ multiplex PCR; TCRdb keeps in-frame clones, though not all of them. The sample carries 60,000 or so clones, roughly 90% recorded once. The clonotype comes from a man in his thirties or forties in good health and CMV-seropositive. This chain uses TRBV9 with TRBJ2-1; 11 bases map to TRBD1. Sequencing used PBMCs. CDR3: CASSVVGQGARNEQFF. CDR3 nucleotide sequence: TGTGCCAGCAGCGTAGTCGGACAGGGGGCGAGAAATGAGCAGTTCTTC. The full variable domain, completed using reference TRBV9 and TRBJ2-1, is DSGVTQTPKHLITATGQRVTLRCSPRSGDLSVYWYQQSLDQGLQFLIQYYNGEERAKGNILERFSAQQFPDLHSELNLSSLELGDSALYFCASSVVGQGARNEQFFGPGTRLTVL.